Below are 24 T cell receptor beta chains sequenced from a single sample in a study of human T cells and chemical hapten exposure (dated by TCRdb to the early 2020s). Preparation of the library involved RACE. Instrument used: NextSeq 500. Using fastp at Q25 and MiXCR, TCRdb reprocessed the public reads and kept productive beta chains. Identical CDR3 protein sequences are pooled into one entry, listed with their most common genes and DNA. The table for this sample lists about 82,000 distinct CDR3 sequences; roughly a tenth of them were counted only once. The ten most abundant clones make up about 4% of the sample. In light of the paper, this sample's time point label describes: patch test 3, about 24 weeks after DPC sensitization. What the treatment or condition label conveys for this sample: therapeutic diphenylcyclopropenone sensitization with weekly scalp DPC. Sequencing was performed on whole blood, taken in connection with sensitization to the hapten diphenylcyclopropenone (DPC). These receptors all come from a woman between 45 and 65 years old with alopecia areata. Some clones in this sample may be carry-over from other donors' samples.

The table lists this clonotype with many counts. V is TRBV28 and J is TRBJ2-4, with 8 bases aligning to TRBD1. V lost 10 bases, J lost 0 bases, and 8 bases stayed unmatched. The CDR3 is 15 residues long. From germline, CDR1 is MDHEN and CDR2 SYDVKM. The CDR3 nucleotides read TGTGCCACCGGGACAGGCCGCTTAGCCAAAAACATTCAGTACTTC. Translated, it gives CATGTGRLAKNIQYF.

The sample holds many counts of this clonotype. The V call is TRBV5-1, the J call TRBJ2-3; 8 bases match TRBD1. With V trimmed by 4 bases and J by 5 bases, 9 bases remained unmatched. Germline V gene sequence: CDR1 SGHRS, CDR2 YFSETQ. The CDR3 is made up of 15 amino acids. The CDR3 DNA reads TGCGCCAGCAGCACGGGACAGGTTGCGGTAGATACGCAGTATTTT. This translates into CASSTGQVAVDTQYF.

The chain uses TRBV7-9 and TRBJ2-7; D gene uncertain. The CDR3 is 13 residues long. From germline, CDR1 is SEHNR and CDR2 FQNEAQ (reference sequence). V was trimmed by 1 base and J by 5 bases, leaving 9 bases between them. The chain's CDR3 is CASSLGILDEQYF. CDR3 DNA sequence: TGTGCCAGCAGCTTAGGGATCCTCGACGAGCAGTACTTC.

The sample holds a few counts of this clonotype. The V and J genes are TRBV10-3 and TRBJ2-1, with 13 nucleotides matching TRBD2. The germline CDR1 and CDR2 sequences are ENHRY and SYGVKD. Trimming cost V 4 bases and J 8 bases; bases outside gene matches: 5. The CDR3 length is 15 residues. The CDR3 DNA follows: TGTGCCATCAGTGGGACTAGCGGGAGCAGGGATGAGCAGTTCTTC. It yields the protein CAISGTSGSRDEQFF.

In this sample, this clonotype turned up a few times. The chain uses TRBV4-1 and TRBJ2-4; tentatively, D is TRBD1 (6 bases). This CDR3 comprises 16 residues. CDR1 MGHRA and CDR2 YSYEKL come from the germline V gene. Trimming cost V 2 bases and J 0 bases, with 11 bases left between them. This CDR3 is CASSQSGVGAKNIQYF. CDR3 bases: TGCGCCAGCAGCCAATCAGGGGTCGGAGCCAAAAACATTCAGTACTTC.

This chain uses TRBV9 with TRBJ2-5; tentatively, D is TRBD1 (5 bases). The V gene lost 1 base and the J gene lost 2 bases, with 12 bases spanning the gap. The length of the CDR3 is 15 residues. CDR1 SGDLS and CDR2 YYNGEE come from the germline V gene. The CDR3 is CASSVPLAGQETQYF. Here the CDR3 DNA reads TGTGCCAGCAGCGTACCCCTGGCAGGGCAAGAGACCCAGTACTTC.

V usage is TRBV20-1 and J usage is TRBJ2-5, with 7 nucleotides matching TRBD1. CDR1 and CDR2 (germline): DFQATT, SNEGSKA (reference sequence). V lost 0 bases, J lost 2 bases, and 3 bases stayed unmatched. This CDR3 has 14 residues. The CDR3 DNA sequence: TGCAGTGCTAGAGAACCGACAGGGCAAGAGACCCAGTACTTC. Translating gives CSAREPTGQETQYF.

V usage is TRBV29-1 and J usage is TRBJ2-1, with a weak D call TRBD2 (6 bases). The germline gives CDR1 SQVTM, CDR2 ANQGSEA. The CDR3 has 11 residues. Trimming took off 2 bases at V and 13 bases at J, with 12 bases between the two ends. The CDR3 sequence is CSVEKETRQFF. In DNA form, the CDR3 reads TGCAGCGTTGAAAAGGAGACTAGACAGTTCTTC.

The chain is built from TRBV5-4 and TRBJ2-5; 8 nucleotides align to TRBD2. Germline CDR1 reads SGHNT; CDR2 reads YYREEE (reference sequence). CDR3 length equals 15 residues. V trimming: 2 bases; J trimming: 0 bases; junction bases outside the gene matches: 3. CDR3 coding DNA: TGTGCCAGCAGCTTTTTTAGCGGGAACCAAGAGACCCAGTACTTC. It is translated as CASSFFSGNQETQYF. Looking up the rest from reference TRBV5-4 and TRBJ2-5 gives the full variable domain: ETGVTQSPTHLIKTRGQQVTLRCSSQSGHNTVSWYQQALGQGPQFIFQYYREEENGRGNFPPRFSGLQFPNYSSELNVNALELDDSALYLCASSFFSGNQETQYFGPGTRLLVL.

This clonotype was observed a few times. V is TRBV30 and J is TRBJ1-5; 12 bases align to TRBD1. The CDR3 totals 18 residues. V trimming: 2 bases; J trimming: 2 bases; junction bases outside the gene matches: 10. Germline V CDR1 and CDR2: GTSNPN, SVGIG (reference sequence). The CDR3 DNA follows: TGTGCCTGGAGTACCGGGACAGGGGGCTTATTTGGCAATCAGCCCCAGCATTTT. Amino acid sequence: CAWSTGTGGLFGNQPQHF.

This clonotype appeared many times. This chain uses TRBV18 with TRBJ1-1; TRBD1 agrees at 7 bases. Per germline, CDR1 KGHSH and CDR2 LQKENI. CDR3 size: 15 residues. J was trimmed by 1 base and V by 0 bases; bases with no gene match: 2. This CDR3 reads CASSPPTGRNTEAFF. CDR3 nucleotides: TGTGCCAGCTCACCACCGACAGGGAGGAACACTGAAGCTTTCTTT.

Only a few counts were recorded for this clonotype. The rearrangement links TRBV20-1 to TRBJ2-3; 14 positions match TRBD2. CDR1 and CDR2 from the germline V gene are DFQATT and SNEGSKA (reference sequence). The CDR3 has 16 residues. V was clipped by 5 bases and J by 4 bases; unmatched bases: 8. CDR3 loop: CSAPGTSGSRPDTQYF. The DNA for the CDR3 is TGCAGTGCTCCCGGGACTAGCGGGAGTCGACCAGATACGCAGTATTTT.

This clonotype was picked up many times. The V gene is TRBV3-1, the J gene TRBJ2-7; D possibly matches TRBD1 or TRBD2 (7 bases each). Trimming cost V 4 bases and J 8 bases, with 15 bases left between them. CDR3 length: 13 residues. Germline lookup yields CDR1 LGHDT and CDR2 YNNKEL (reference sequence). The DNA of the CDR3 is TGTGCCAGCAGCCGGAACCAGGGGGGGAAGCAGTACTTC. This codes for CASSRNQGGKQYF.

This clonotype was detected ten times or more. V usage is TRBV19 and J usage is TRBJ1-1, with TRBD1 identical over 11 bases. This CDR3 has 16 amino acids. V dropped 5 bases and J dropped 5; count of bases not matched to a gene: 10. Germline assignment: CDR1 LNHDA and CDR2 SQIVND (reference sequence). The CDR3 protein is CASSPAWDRGWTEAFF. The CDR3 DNA follows: TGTGCCAGTAGTCCAGCCTGGGACAGGGGGTGGACTGAAGCTTTCTTT. Looking up the rest from reference TRBV19 and TRBJ1-1 gives the full variable domain: DGGITQSPKYLFRKEGQNVTLSCEQNLNHDAMYWYRQDPGQGLRLIYYSQIVNDFQKGDIAEGYSVSREKKESFPLTVTSAQKNPTAFYLCASSPAWDRGWTEAFFGQGTRLTVV.

This chain uses TRBV9 with TRBJ2-5; the match to TRBD2 covers 8 bases. The junction had 9 bases not matched to a gene; V was cut back by 4 bases and J by 7 bases. Per germline, CDR1 SGDLS and CDR2 YYNGEE. The CDR3 length is 14 residues. In DNA, the CDR3 is TGTGCCAGCAGCTTTAGCGGGGCCGGGGGGACCCAGTACTTC. This sequence encodes CASSFSGAGGTQYF. The variable domain in full, completed from reference TRBV9 and TRBJ2-5, reads DSGVTQTPKHLITATGQRVTLRCSPRSGDLSVYWYQQSLDQGLQFLIQYYNGEERAKGNILERFSAQQFPDLHSELNLSSLELGDSALYFCASSFSGAGGTQYFGPGTRLLVL.

This clonotype was detected only a few times. J is TRBJ2-7 and V is TRBV10-3; D may be TRBD1 (5 bases). Trimming left V 4 bases short and J 1 base short, with 5 bases between. Germline-derived CDR1 and CDR2 are ENHRY and SYGVKD. The CDR3 length is 12 residues. CDR3 sequence: CAISGQSYEQYF. The CDR3 coding sequence is TGTGCCATCAGTGGACAGTCCTACGAGCAGTACTTC.

This clonotype was found many times. CDR3 loop: CASPGQGNSPLHF. The CDR3 DNA reads as TGTGCCTCCCCGGGACAGGGGAATTCACCCCTCCACTTT. The chain recombines TRBV30 with TRBJ1-6; 10 nucleotides align to TRBD1. Looked up from germline, CDR1 is GTSNPN and CDR2 is SVGIG (reference sequence). The CDR3 length is 13 residues. V lost 7 bases and J lost 7; bases outside the gene matches: 4.

This clonotype appeared many times. The V call is TRBV28, the J call TRBJ1-5; 9 bases fit TRBD1. The CDR3 spans 14 residues. The trim removed 7 bases at V and 2 bases at J, leaving 3 bases unmatched. Germline V gene sequence: CDR1 MDHEN, CDR2 SYDVKM. CDR3 amino acids: CASTRDRGNQPQHF. CDR3 nucleotides: TGTGCCAGCACCCGGGACAGGGGCAATCAGCCCCAGCATTTT.

V usage is TRBV29-1 and J usage is TRBJ2-1; D is perhaps TRBD1 (6 bases). This CDR3 has 13 residues. The V end was cut by 8 bases, the J end by 6 bases, with 17 bases between. Germline-derived CDR1 and CDR2 are SQVTM and ANQGSEA. The CDR3 nucleotides read TGCAGCCCTACAGGGAGCTCTTTCAATGAGCAGTTCTTC. This translates into CSPTGSSFNEQFF.

The genes are TRBV6-6 and TRBJ2-5; 9 nucleotides agree with TRBD2. The CDR3 extends over 15 amino acids. Germline-derived CDR1 and CDR2 are MNHNY and SVGAGI (reference sequence). V shed 6 bases and J 5 bases; nucleotides not matched to a gene: 10. The CDR3 loop is CASRGIAGDKETQYF. CDR3 nucleotide sequence: TGTGCCAGCAGGGGCATAGCGGGAGATAAGGAGACCCAGTACTTC.

This chain uses TRBV20-1 with TRBJ1-2; maybe TRBD1 (5 bases). Germline loops: CDR1 DFQATT, CDR2 SNEGSKA (reference sequence). This CDR3 is 14 amino acids long. V dropped 0 bases and J dropped 1 base, with 9 bases sitting between them. The CDR3, as DNA: TGCAGTGCTAGAGATTACAGGCTTAACTATGGCTACACCTTC. Encoded protein: CSARDYRLNYGYTF.

The sample holds a few counts of this clonotype. V gene TRBV5-1 combines with J gene TRBJ2-7, with TRBD1 matching over 7 bases. CDR3 length: 15 amino acids. The V segment lost 3 bases and the J segment 2 bases; nucleotides outside the gene matches: 8. The germline V gene has CDR1 SGHRS and CDR2 YFSETQ. CDR3 sequence (DNA): TGCGCCAGCAGCTACGACAGGGATCTCGCCTACGAGCAGTACTTC. This gives the protein CASSYDRDLAYEQYF. Full variable domain (remainder filled in from reference TRBV5-1 and TRBJ2-7): KAGVTQTPRYLIKTRGQQVTLSCSPISGHRSVSWYQQTPGQGLQFLFEYFSETQRNKGNFPGRFSGRQFSNSRSEMNVSTLELGDSALYLCASSYDRDLAYEQYFGPGTRLTVT.

This clonotype was recorded many times. The chain carries TRBV2 and TRBJ2-5, with 13 bases aligning to TRBD2. From germline, CDR1 is SNHLY and CDR2 FYNNEI. The CDR3 runs to 15 residues. V lost 6 bases, J lost 1 base, and 2 bases stayed unmatched. The CDR3 region has the DNA TGTGCCAGCAGGGGACTAGCGGGGCCCCAAGAGACCCAGTACTTC. This translates into CASRGLAGPQETQYF.

The V and J genes are TRBV12-5 and TRBJ2-2; 8 bases map to TRBD1. This CDR3 has 17 amino acids. Germline lookup yields CDR1 LGHNT and CDR2 FRNRAP. The V and J ends lost 1 base and 4 bases, in that order; junction bases with no gene match: 8. The CDR3 spells CASGLAIGTGPTGELFF. The CDR3 coding sequence is TGTGCTAGTGGTTTGGCCATAGGGACAGGTCCCACCGGGGAGCTGTTTTTT.